This T cell receptor beta chain was obtained from a study of T-cell reconstitution after alpha-beta-depleted transplantation in children. The library targeted TCRbeta and was prepared with unique molecular identifiers. A single record per CDR3 protein comes from TCRdb applying MiXCR to the PCR reads. This sample carries some 600,000 distinct CDR3 sequences, about 15% of them seen once, and the ten largest clones take under 1.2%. Germline V gene data show CDR1 as SGHRS and CDR2 as YFSETQ. The CDR3 consists of 13 residues. V dropped 2 bases and J dropped 5 bases, with 10 bases sitting between them. This clonotype was picked up many times.

The rearrangement joins TRBV5-1 to TRBJ1-2, with D possibly TRBD1 on 5 matching bases. The input for sequencing was PBMCs from the stem cell graft donor, taken from the stem cell graft. The receptor comes from a human donor who donated a stem cell graft to a child with acute myeloid leukemia. The CDR3 sequence is CASSFETDYGYTF. Here the CDR3 DNA reads TGCGCCAGCAGCTTCGAGACAGATTATGGCTACACCTTC.